The clone carrying this T cell receptor beta chain was seen a single time. Its cognate antigen is unknown. This entry is derived from a study of T cell responses to AZD1222 COVID-19 vaccine. Findings and caveats of the study: Only six AZD1222 recipients tested seropositive at baseline. The study reported that nearly half of spike-specific TCRs target unmutated variant regions.

The CDR3 covers 16 residues. Germline CDR1 is ENHRY and CDR2 is SYGVKD. Trimming took 4 bases from V and 0 from J, leaving 13 bases between them. Generated by immunoSEQ multiplex PCR, the TCRdb table keeps only in-frame clones and is missing some. There are about 170,000 clones in the sample; approximately 91% occur only once, and under 2% lies in the top ten. Material: peripheral blood, obtained on day 0 of AZD1222 vaccination. The rearrangement joins TRBV10-3 to TRBJ1-3; D remains ambiguous. This clonotype was sampled from an adult in good health. The CDR3 spells CAISAKGLSSGNTIYF. CDR3 nucleotide sequence: TGTGCCATCAGTGCCAAGGGATTGAGCTCTGGAAACACCATATATTTT.